This is a list of T cell receptor beta chains from one sample in a study of OX40 agonist ivuxolimab in advanced cancers. Sequencing used immunoSEQ multiplex PCR; TCRdb keeps in-frame clones, though not all of them. Altogether 50,000 to 70,000 clones are present, about 90% being singletons, with the ten largest covering 3.5% to 4%. Sequenced material: CD4+ or CD8+ T cells sorted from blood, taken in a trial of the OX40 agonist ivuxolimab. These receptor sequences come from an adult with an advanced solid tumor such as melanoma, head and neck, liver or kidney cancer. Each CDR3 is given with its conserved first and last residue. D genes are given only for firm matches.

D gene: .; V gene: TRBV27; CDR3 length: 13; J gene: TRBJ2-1; CDR3 DNA: TGTGCCAGCAGTTTGGATTTTCTCAATGAGCAGTTCTTC; CDR3 protein: CASSLDFLNEQFF
D gene: TRBD1; V gene: TRBV4-3; CDR3 length: 17; J gene: TRBJ1-4; CDR3 DNA: TGCGCCAGCAGCCAAGATCGCAGGGGGCCTAGTCGGGAAAAACTGTTTTTT; CDR3 protein: CASSQDRRGPSREKLFF
D gene: .; V gene: TRBV7-2; CDR3 length: 15; J gene: TRBJ1-3; CDR3 DNA: TGTGCCAGCAGCATGGGACGGTCCTCTGGAAACACCATATATTTT; CDR3 protein: CASSMGRSSGNTIYF